Listed here is a single TCR beta chain. The antigen remains unidentified. Findings of the study overall: Tumor memory CD4+ T cell TCR gene usage was found to cluster with blood and lymph node memory CD4+ cells and with lymph node naive CD4+ cells.

Germline loops: CDR1 MNHEY, CDR2 SMNVEV (reference sequence). V shed 5 bases, J shed 4 bases, and the junction held 8 bases outside the gene matches. The CDR3 totals 17 residues. Using its own MiXCR run on the 5' RACE reads, TCRdb lists one record per CDR3 protein. Of about 60,000 distinct CDR3 sequences listed, almost 30% are singletons. Sequencing was carried out using tumor-infiltrating naive CD4+ T cells sorted from the breast tumor. As for subset: naive CD4+ T cells, CD4+CD45RA+CD25-. The clonotype originates from a female donor with breast cancer. The chain is built from TRBV27 and TRBJ2-3; 14 nucleotides line up with TRBD2. CDR3 DNA sequence: TGTGCCAGCAGTGTTTTGACTAGCGGGAGGGCCGCAGATACGCAGTATTTT. Translating it yields CASSVLTSGRAADTQYF.